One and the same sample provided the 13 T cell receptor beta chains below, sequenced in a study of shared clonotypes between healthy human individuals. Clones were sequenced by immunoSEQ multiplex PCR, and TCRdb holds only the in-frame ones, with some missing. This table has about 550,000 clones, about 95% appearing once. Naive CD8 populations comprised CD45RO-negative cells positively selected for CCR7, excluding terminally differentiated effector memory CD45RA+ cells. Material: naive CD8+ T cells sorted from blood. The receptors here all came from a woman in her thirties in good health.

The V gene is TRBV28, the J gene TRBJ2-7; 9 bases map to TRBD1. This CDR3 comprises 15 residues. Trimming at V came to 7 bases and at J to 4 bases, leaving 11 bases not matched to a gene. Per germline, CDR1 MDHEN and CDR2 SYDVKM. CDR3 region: CASTLPTGGRYEQYF. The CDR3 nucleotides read TGTGCCAGCACCCTCCCCACAGGGGGCAGGTACGAGCAGTACTTC.

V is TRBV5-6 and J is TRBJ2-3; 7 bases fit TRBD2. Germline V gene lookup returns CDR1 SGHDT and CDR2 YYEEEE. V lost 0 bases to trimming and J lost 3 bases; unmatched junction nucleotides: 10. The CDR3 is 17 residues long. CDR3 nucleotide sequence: TGTGCCAGCAGCTTGGGTCTTGGCGGGAGAAGTACAGATACGCAGTATTTT. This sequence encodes CASSLGLGGRSTDTQYF.

CDR3 residues: CASSIGGSGTYEQYF. The CDR3 nucleotides read TGTGCCAGTAGTATAGGGGGTAGCGGGACCTACGAGCAGTACTTC. The chain couples TRBV19 to TRBJ2-7; 8 bases agree with TRBD2. Germline V gene lookup returns CDR1 LNHDA and CDR2 SQIVND (reference sequence). V shed 1 base, J shed 2 bases, and the junction held 4 bases outside the gene matches. The CDR3 is 15 residues long.

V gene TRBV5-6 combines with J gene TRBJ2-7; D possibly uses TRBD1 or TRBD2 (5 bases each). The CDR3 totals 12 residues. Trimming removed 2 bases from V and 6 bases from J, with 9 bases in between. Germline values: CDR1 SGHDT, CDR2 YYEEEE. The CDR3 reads CASSFSGTEQYF. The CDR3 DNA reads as TGTGCCAGCAGCTTCTCTGGGACCGAGCAGTACTTC.

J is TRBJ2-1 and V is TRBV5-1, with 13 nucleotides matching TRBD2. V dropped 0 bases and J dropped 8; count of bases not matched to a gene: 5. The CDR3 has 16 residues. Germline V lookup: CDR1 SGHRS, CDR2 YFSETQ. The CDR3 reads CASSLGLAGGGYEQFF. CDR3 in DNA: TGCGCCAGCAGCTTGGGACTAGCGGGAGGCGGCTATGAGCAGTTCTTC.

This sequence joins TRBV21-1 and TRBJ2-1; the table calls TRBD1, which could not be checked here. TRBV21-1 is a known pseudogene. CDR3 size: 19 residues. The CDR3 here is CASSKFVSGHRILGNEQFF. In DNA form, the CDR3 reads TGTGCCAGCAGCAAATTCGTGTCGGGACACCGGATTTTAGGCAATGAGCAGTTCTTC.

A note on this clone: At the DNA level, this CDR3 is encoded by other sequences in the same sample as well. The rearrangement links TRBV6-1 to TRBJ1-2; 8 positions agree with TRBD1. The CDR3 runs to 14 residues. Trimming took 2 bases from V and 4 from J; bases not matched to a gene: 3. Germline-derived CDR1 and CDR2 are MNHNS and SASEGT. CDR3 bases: TGTGCCAGCAGTGAACAGGACAGGGTCTATGGCTACACCTTC. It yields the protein CASSEQDRVYGYTF.

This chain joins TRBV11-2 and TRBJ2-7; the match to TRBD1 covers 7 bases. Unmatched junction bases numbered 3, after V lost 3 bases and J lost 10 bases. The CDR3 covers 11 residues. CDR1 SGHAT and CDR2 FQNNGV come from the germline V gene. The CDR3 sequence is CASSFTGVQYF. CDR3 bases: TGTGCCAGCAGCTTTACAGGGGTCCAGTACTTC.

The CDR3 bases are TGCGCCAGTAAACCCGGATCCCTCTCCTACAATGAGCAGTTCTTC. It translates to CASKPGSLSYNEQFF. V usage is TRBV10-2 and J usage is TRBJ2-1; D not certain. The CDR3 is 15 amino acids. The germline V gene has CDR1 WSHSY and CDR2 SAAADI. Deletions cut 9 bases from V and 0 bases from J, with 15 bases between.

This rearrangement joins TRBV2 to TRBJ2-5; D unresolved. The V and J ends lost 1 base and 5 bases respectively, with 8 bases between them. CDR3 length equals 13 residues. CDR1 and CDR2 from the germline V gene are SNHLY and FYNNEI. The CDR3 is CASSEESAETQYF. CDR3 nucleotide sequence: TGTGCCAGCAGTGAAGAATCGGCGGAGACCCAGTACTTC.

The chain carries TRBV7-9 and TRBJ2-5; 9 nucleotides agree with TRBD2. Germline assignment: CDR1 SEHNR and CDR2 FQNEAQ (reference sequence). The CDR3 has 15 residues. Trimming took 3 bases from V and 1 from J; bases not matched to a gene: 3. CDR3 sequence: CASSFLAGPQETQYF. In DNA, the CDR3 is TGTGCCAGCAGCTTTCTAGCGGGACCCCAAGAGACCCAGTACTTC.

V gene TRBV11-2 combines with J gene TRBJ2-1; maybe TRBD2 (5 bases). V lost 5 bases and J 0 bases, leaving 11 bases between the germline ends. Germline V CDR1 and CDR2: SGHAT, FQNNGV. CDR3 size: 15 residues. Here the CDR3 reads CASSVDLSSYNEQFF. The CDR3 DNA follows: TGTGCCAGCAGCGTGGACTTGAGCTCCTACAATGAGCAGTTCTTC.

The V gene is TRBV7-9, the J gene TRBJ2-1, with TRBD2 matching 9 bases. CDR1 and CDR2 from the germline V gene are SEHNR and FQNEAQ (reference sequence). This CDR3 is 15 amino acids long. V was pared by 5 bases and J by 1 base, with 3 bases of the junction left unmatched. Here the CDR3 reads CASSPSGRSYNEQFF. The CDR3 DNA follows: TGTGCCAGCAGCCCGAGCGGGAGGTCCTACAATGAGCAGTTCTTC. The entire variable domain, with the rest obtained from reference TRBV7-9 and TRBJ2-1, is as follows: DTGVSQNPRHKITKRGQNVTFRCDPISEHNRLYWYRQTLGQGPEFLTYFQNEAQLEKSRLLSDRFSAERPKGSFSTLEIQRTEQGDSAMYLCASSPSGRSYNEQFFGPGTRLTVL.